These T cell receptor beta chains were read from a single sample in a study of blood T cells in healthy people across ages. TCRdb itself ran the 5' RACE reads through MiXCR, one entry per CDR3 protein. The sample yields over a million distinct CDR3 sequences, 40% to 55% seen once. Sequencing used blood. These receptors were collected from a woman aged 60-75 years in good health. Both conserved end residues are part of each CDR3. The order of the fields is J gene, D gene, clone size, V gene, CDR3 DNA, CDR3 protein. D genes are given only for firm matches. Size tells how often a clone was seen (once, few, many) or the class of an expanded clone, and some rows leave it out.

>TRBJ2-3|-|-|TRBV11-3
TGTGCCAGCAGCTTAGATGGGGGGGCAGGAGATACGCAGTATTTT
CASSLDGGAGDTQYF
>TRBJ1-5|TRBD1|-|TRBV20-1
TGCAGTGCTACGGGACAGGGGGCGCAGAATCGGCCCCAGCATTTT
CSATGQGAQNRPQHF
>TRBJ2-6|TRBD1|-|TRBV20-1
TGCAGTGCTAGAGCTACCGGGACAGTGGTGTCTGGGGCCAACGTCCTGACTTTC
CSARATGTVVSGANVLTF
>TRBJ1-4|-|many|TRBV10-3
TGTGCCATCAGGCCAGGGGAAGGGACTAATGAAAAACTGTTTTTT
CAIRPGEGTNEKLFF
>TRBJ1-5|-|-|TRBV21-1
TGTGCCAGCAGCAAAGGTAAAATCGCTGGACAGGGGTTTTATCAGCCCCAGCATTTT
CASSKGKIAGQGFYQPQHF
>TRBJ2-1|TRBD2|few|TRBV7-2
TGTGCCAGCAGTGGCCGGACTAGCGGGAGTTATGAGCAGTTCTTC
CASSGRTSGSYEQFF
>TRBJ1-1|-|-|TRBV7-6
TGTGCCAGCAGCTTAGAGCTGGGTACTGAAGCTTTCTTT
CASSLELGTEAFF
>TRBJ1-6|TRBD1|-|TRBV3-1
TGTGCCAGCAGCCAAGAGACCGGGACAGCCTATAATTCACCCCTCCACTTT
CASSQETGTAYNSPLHF
>TRBJ1-6|-|-|TRBV27
TGTGCCAGCAGTTTAGCAGGATTAAATAATTCACCCCTCCACTTT
CASSLAGLNNSPLHF
>TRBJ2-1|TRBD2|-|TRBV20-1
TGCAGCATTAGCGGGCCGAACAATGAGCAGTTCTTC
CSISGPNNEQFF
>TRBJ2-1|-|-|TRBV7-9
TGTGCCAGCAGCATACAGGGTCGCTCCTACAATGAGCAGTTCTTC
CASSIQGRSYNEQFF
>TRBJ2-5|TRBD2|-|TRBV5-1
TGCGCCAGCAGCTCCCCCGGGACTAGCTACAATGGGCAGTACTTC
CASSSPGTSYNGQYF
>TRBJ2-7|TRBD2|-|TRBV20-1
TGCAGTGCTAGAGACGTAATAGCGGGTGAGCAGTACTTC
CSARDVIAGEQYF
>TRBJ2-1|TRBD2|few|TRBV4-1
TGCGCCAGCAGCCAAGTTCCAGCGGGAGGTGAGCAGTTCTTC
CASSQVPAGGEQFF
>TRBJ2-3|TRBD1|-|TRBV18
TGTGCCAGCTCACCACTCTCAGACAGGGGTGCGCAGTATTTT
CASSPLSDRGAQYF
>TRBJ1-2|-|few|TRBV21-1
TGTGCCAGCAGGGGCTACACCTTC
CASRGYTF
>TRBJ2-7|-|-|TRBV6-5
TGTGCCAGCAGTTACTCGGGTCGAACCCAGGGCTCTGGATACGAGCAGTACTTC
CASSYSGRTQGSGYEQYF
>TRBJ2-7|-|-|TRBV21-1
TGTGCCAGCCCCTATCCCCGGGGACAGGACACCTACGAGCAGTACTTC
CASPYPRGQDTYEQYF
>TRBJ2-5|-|-|TRBV28
TGTGCCAGCAGTCAACGACCAGGAGTTGGAGAGACCCAGTACTTC
CASSQRPGVGETQYF
>TRBJ2-1|-|-|TRBV10-2
TGCGCCAGCGCTCCAGGCAATGAGCAGTTCTTC
CASAPGNEQFF
>TRBJ2-7|-|few|TRBV6-6
TGTGCCAGCAGGGTGGGAGAAGGGCGTACCGGATACGAGCAGTACTTC
CASRVGEGRTGYEQYF
>TRBJ1-1|TRBD1|-|TRBV7-6
TGTGCCAGCAGCTGGGGACAGGGGGGGGACACTGAAGCTTTCTTT
CASSWGQGGDTEAFF
>TRBJ2-1|-|-|TRBV7-2
TGTGCCAGCGGCTCCGAAGGGGGGGCTTGGTACAATGAGCAGTTCTTC
CASGSEGGAWYNEQFF
>TRBJ2-2|-|-|TRBV11-2
TGTGCCAGCACCCACGGGGGTTTCGCCGGGGAGCTGTTTTTT
CASTHGGFAGELFF
>TRBJ2-3|-|few|TRBV28
TGTGCCAGCAGTTCTAACGGGGTTGAGGGGGCAGATACGCAGTATTTT
CASSSNGVEGADTQYF
>TRBJ2-3|TRBD2|-|TRBV7-6
TGTGCCAGCAGCTTAGCCTGGACTAGCGGGAGGAGGACAGATACGCAGTATTTT
CASSLAWTSGRRTDTQYF
>TRBJ1-5|-|-|TRBV4-2
TGTGCCAGCAGCCAAGAACCCGGGGGGGTAGGACAGCCCCAGCATTTT
CASSQEPGGVGQPQHF
>TRBJ2-7|TRBD2|-|TRBV6-5
TGTGCCGGGGGTCCTAGCGGGAGGGCCCACGAGCAGTACTTC
CAGGPSGRAHEQYF
>TRBJ2-3|TRBD2|-|TRBV9
TGTGCCAGCAGTACGACTAGCGTAAGCACAGATACGCAGTATTTT
CASSTTSVSTDTQYF
>TRBJ1-2|TRBD1|few|TRBV9
TGTGCCAGCAGCGACCGACAGGGCCTCACCTTC
CASSDRQGLTF
>TRBJ1-1|-|many|TRBV6-2/TRBV6-3
TGTGCCAGCAGTCCCTTAGACGGGAACACTGAAGCTTTCTTT
CASSPLDGNTEAFF
>TRBJ2-5|TRBD2|-|TRBV14
TGTGCCAGCAGCCAAGGTATAGCGGGAGCCCTCTTGGAGACCCAGTACTTC
CASSQGIAGALLETQYF
>TRBJ2-1|TRBD1|-|TRBV9
TGTGCCAGCAGCGTAGACAGGGGCTATTACAATGAGCAGTTCTTC
CASSVDRGYYNEQFF
>TRBJ1-2|-|few|TRBV5-1
TGCGCCAGCACGATCCGGGAGGACGGGTTATATGGCTACACCTTC
CASTIREDGLYGYTF
>TRBJ2-7|-|-|TRBV5-5
TGTGCCGGCAGCCCAGTGGAGCTAGCCTACGAGCAGTACTTC
CAGSPVELAYEQYF
>TRBJ2-7|-|-|TRBV5-1
TGCGCCAGCAGCTTGGGTTGGGGCAACTACGAGCAGTACTTC
CASSLGWGNYEQYF
>TRBJ1-5|-|-|TRBV4-1
TGCGCCAGCAGCCCCAACGGGCCTCAGCCCCAGCATTTT
CASSPNGPQPQHF
>TRBJ2-5|-|-|TRBV7-9
TGTGCCAGCAGCTCTCGGAAGCAAGGGGAGACCCAGTACTTC
CASSSRKQGETQYF
>TRBJ2-7|-|-|TRBV11-2
TGTGCCAGCAGCTTAGGTGCAGGGGAGTACTACGAGCAGTACTTC
CASSLGAGEYYEQYF
>TRBJ2-2|TRBD2|-|TRBV20-1
TGCAGTGTTAACGGGACTAGCGGGTCAAACACCGGGGAGCTGTTTTTT
CSVNGTSGSNTGELFF
>TRBJ2-5|-|few|TRBV20-1
TGCAGTGCTAGAGATATGGGGCGACGGCAAGAGACCCAGTACTTC
CSARDMGRRQETQYF
>TRBJ2-5|TRBD1|few|TRBV14
TGTGCCAGCAGCCAAGCGGACAGGGAAGAGACCCAGTACTTC
CASSQADREETQYF
>TRBJ2-5|TRBD2|few|TRBV9
TGTGCCAGCAGCGGTCGTACCCCGGGACTAGCGGGAGCAGAGACCCAGTACTTC
CASSGRTPGLAGAETQYF
>TRBJ1-2|-|-|TRBV20-1
TGCAGTGCTAGTCCCGGGCCCAGCGCCTATGGCTACACCTTC
CSASPGPSAYGYTF
>TRBJ1-1|TRBD1|-|TRBV20-1
TGCAGTGCTACGGAACAGGGGATGCGGACTGAAGCTTTCTTT
CSATEQGMRTEAFF
>TRBJ2-7|-|once|TRBV6-5
TGTGCCAGCAGTGGTAGAGGGTGCGAGCAGTACTTC
CASSGRGCEQYF
>TRBJ1-1|-|-|TRBV6-6
TGTGCCAGCAGCTCCTGCGGGTGGAACACTGAAGCTTTCTTT
CASSSCGWNTEAFF
>TRBJ1-5|-|few|TRBV12-3/TRBV12-4
TGTGCCAGCAACCCTACAGGGTTCAATCAGCCCCAGCATTTT
CASNPTGFNQPQHF
>TRBJ2-7|-|-|TRBV5-1
TGCGCCAGCAGCTGGGAGGGGGCCACCTACGAGCAGTACTTC
CASSWEGATYEQYF
>TRBJ1-1|TRBD1|few|TRBV6-5
TGTGCCAGCAGTTACTCTACAGGGGGCACTGAAGCTTTCTTT
CASSYSTGGTEAFF